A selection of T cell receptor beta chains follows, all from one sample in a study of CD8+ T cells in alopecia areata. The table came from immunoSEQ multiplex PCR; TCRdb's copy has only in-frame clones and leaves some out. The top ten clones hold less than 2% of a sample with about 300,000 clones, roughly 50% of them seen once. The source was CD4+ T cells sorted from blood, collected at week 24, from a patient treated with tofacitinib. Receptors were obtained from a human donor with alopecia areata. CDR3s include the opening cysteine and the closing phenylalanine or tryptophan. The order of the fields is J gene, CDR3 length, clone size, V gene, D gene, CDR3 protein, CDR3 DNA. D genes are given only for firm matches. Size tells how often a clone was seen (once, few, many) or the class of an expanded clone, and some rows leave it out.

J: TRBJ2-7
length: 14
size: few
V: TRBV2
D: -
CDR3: CAIPRDPAGYEQYF
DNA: TGTGCCATCCCGAGGGACCCCGCAGGCTACGAGCAGTACTTC

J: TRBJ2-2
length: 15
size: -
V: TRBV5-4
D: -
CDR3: CASSLKRTNTGELFF
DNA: TGTGCCAGCAGCTTGAAGCGGACGAACACCGGGGAGCTGTTTTTT

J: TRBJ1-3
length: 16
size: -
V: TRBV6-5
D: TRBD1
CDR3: CASSLFRGSSGNTIYF
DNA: TGTGCCAGCAGTTTATTCAGGGGGAGCTCTGGAAACACCATATATTTT

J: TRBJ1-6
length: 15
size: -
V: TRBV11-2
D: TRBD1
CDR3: CASTAIDRGNSPLHF
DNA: TGTGCCAGCACCGCTATCGACAGGGGAAATTCACCCCTCCACTTT

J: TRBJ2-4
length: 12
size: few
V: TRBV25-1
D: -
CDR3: CASTGGGDIQYF
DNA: TGTGCCAGCACCGGGGGTGGGGACATTCAGTACTTC

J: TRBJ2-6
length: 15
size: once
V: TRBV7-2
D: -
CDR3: CASSMGGSGANVLTF
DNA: TGTGCCAGCAGCATGGGGGGATCTGGGGCCAACGTCCTGACTTTC

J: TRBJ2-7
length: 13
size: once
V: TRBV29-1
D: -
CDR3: CSVLGNRDHEQYF
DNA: TGCAGCGTTTTAGGCAACAGGGACCACGAGCAGTACTTC

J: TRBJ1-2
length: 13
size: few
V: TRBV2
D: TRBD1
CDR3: CASSEGQAGGYTF
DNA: TGTGCCAGCAGCGAGGGACAGGCTGGGGGCTACACCTTC

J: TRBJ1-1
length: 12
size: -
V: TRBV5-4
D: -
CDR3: CASSPGESVPFF
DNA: TGTGCCAGCAGCCCAGGGGAATCGGTACCTTTCTTT

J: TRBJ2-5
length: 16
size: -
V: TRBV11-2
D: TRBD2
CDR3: CASSHGLAGLQETQYF
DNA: TGTGCCAGCAGCCACGGCCTAGCGGGGCTCCAAGAGACCCAGTACTTC

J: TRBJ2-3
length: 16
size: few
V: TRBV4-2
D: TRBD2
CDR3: CASSQAPSGNTDTQYF
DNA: TGTGCCAGCAGCCAAGCTCCTAGCGGAAACACAGATACGCAGTATTTT

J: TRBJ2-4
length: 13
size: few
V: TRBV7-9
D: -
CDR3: CASSFGTENIQYF
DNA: TGTGCCAGCAGCTTCGGCACCGAAAACATTCAGTACTTC

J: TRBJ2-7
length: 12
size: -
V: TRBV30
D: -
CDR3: CAWTASSYEQYF
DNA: TGTGCCTGGACTGCTAGCTCCTACGAGCAGTACTTC

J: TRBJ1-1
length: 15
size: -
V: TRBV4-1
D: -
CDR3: CASSQRTGFNTEAFF
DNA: TGCGCCAGCAGCCAACGTACAGGTTTTAACACTGAAGCTTTCTTT

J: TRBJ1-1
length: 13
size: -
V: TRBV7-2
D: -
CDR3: CASSLDSYHEAFF
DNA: TGTGCCAGCAGCTTAGACAGCTACCATGAAGCTTTCTTT

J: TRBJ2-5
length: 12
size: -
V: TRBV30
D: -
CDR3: CAWTVLEETQYF
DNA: TGTGCCTGGACGGTCCTCGAGGAGACCCAGTACTTC

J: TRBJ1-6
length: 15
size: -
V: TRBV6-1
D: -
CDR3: CASTLVRGRGSPLHF
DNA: TGTGCCAGCACCCTAGTTCGAGGCCGAGGGTCACCCCTCCACTTT

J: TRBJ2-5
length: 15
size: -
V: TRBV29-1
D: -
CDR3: CSVEGRGVRRETQYF
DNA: TGCAGCGTTGAGGGTCGGGGAGTGAGAAGAGAGACCCAGTACTTC

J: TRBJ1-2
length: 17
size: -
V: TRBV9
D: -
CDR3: CASSVESQGIGNYGYTF
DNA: TGTGCCAGCAGCGTAGAGTCGCAGGGAATCGGAAACTATGGCTACACCTTC

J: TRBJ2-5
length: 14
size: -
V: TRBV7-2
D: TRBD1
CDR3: CASSKGQIQETQYF
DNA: TGTGCCAGCAGCAAGGGACAGATCCAAGAGACCCAGTACTTC

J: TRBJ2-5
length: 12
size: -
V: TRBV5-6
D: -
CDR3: CASSLGEETQYF
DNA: TGTGCCAGCAGCTTGGGGGAAGAGACCCAGTACTTC

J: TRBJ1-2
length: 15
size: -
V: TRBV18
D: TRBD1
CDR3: CASSPFDREGYGYTF
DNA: TGTGCCAGCTCACCCTTCGACAGGGAAGGCTATGGCTACACCTTC

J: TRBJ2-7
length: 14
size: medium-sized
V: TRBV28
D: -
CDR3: CASKFDRLSYEQYF
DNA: TGTGCCAGCAAGTTCGACCGTCTCTCCTACGAGCAGTACTTC

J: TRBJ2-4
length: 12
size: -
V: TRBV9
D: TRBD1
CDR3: CASSPQRGPQYF
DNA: TGTGCCAGCAGCCCTCAGAGGGGGCCTCAGTACTTC

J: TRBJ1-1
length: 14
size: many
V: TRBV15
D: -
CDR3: CATSREGGFTEAFF
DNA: TGTGCCACCAGCAGAGAGGGGGGGTTCACTGAAGCTTTCTTT

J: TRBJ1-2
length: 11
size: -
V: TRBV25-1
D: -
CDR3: CASSEQDGYTF
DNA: TGTGCCAGCAGTGAACAGGATGGCTACACCTTC

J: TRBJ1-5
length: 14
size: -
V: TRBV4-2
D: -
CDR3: CASSQVVGGEPQHF
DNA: TGTGCCAGCAGCCAAGTAGTCGGGGGGGAGCCCCAGCATTTT

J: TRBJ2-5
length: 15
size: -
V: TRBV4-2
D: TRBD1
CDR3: CASSLEAGGRETQYF
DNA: TGTGCCAGCAGCCTCGAGGCAGGGGGCCGAGAGACCCAGTACTTC

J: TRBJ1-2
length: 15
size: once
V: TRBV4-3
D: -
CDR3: CASSQDLGLNYGYTF
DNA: TGCGCCAGCAGCCAAGATCTTGGGCTGAATTATGGCTACACCTTC

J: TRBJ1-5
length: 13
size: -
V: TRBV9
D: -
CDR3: CASSFRPGQSQHF
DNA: TGTGCCAGCAGCTTCCGTCCCGGACAGAGCCAGCATTTT

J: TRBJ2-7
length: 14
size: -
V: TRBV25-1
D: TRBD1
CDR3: CASRSQGVHYEQYF
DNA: TGTGCCAGCAGATCCCAGGGGGTCCACTACGAGCAGTACTTC

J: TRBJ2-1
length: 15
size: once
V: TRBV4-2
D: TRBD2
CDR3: CASSQRGGNHNEQFF
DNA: TGTGCCAGCAGCCAACGCGGGGGAAATCACAATGAGCAGTTCTTC

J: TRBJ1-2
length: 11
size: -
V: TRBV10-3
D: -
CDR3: CAISRGSGYTF
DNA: TGTGCCATCAGTAGGGGATCTGGCTACACCTTC

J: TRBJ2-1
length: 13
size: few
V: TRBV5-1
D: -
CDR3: CASSPEARGEQFF
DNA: TGCGCCAGCAGCCCAGAAGCCAGAGGGGAGCAGTTCTTC

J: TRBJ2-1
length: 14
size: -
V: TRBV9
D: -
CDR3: CASSFSASYNEQFF
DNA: TGTGCCAGCAGCTTTAGCGCCTCCTACAATGAGCAGTTCTTC

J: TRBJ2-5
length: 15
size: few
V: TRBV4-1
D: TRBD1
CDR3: CASSLLGDRAKTQYF
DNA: TGCGCCAGCAGCCTGCTAGGGGACAGGGCGAAGACCCAGTACTTC

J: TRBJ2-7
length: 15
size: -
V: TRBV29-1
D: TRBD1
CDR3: CSVAKGTVGPYEQYF
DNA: TGCAGCGTTGCAAAGGGGACAGTCGGTCCATACGAGCAGTACTTC

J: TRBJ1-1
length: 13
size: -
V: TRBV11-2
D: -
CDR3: CASYGTRNTEAFF
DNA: TGTGCCAGCTATGGGACCCGGAACACTGAAGCTTTCTTT

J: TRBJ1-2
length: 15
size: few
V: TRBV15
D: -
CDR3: CATSREGGSLAGYTF
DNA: TGTGCCACCAGCAGAGAGGGGGGCAGTCTCGCAGGCTACACCTTC

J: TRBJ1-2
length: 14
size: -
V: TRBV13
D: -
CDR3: CASSFSGVNYGYTF
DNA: TGTGCCAGCAGCTTTTCGGGAGTTAACTATGGCTACACCTTC

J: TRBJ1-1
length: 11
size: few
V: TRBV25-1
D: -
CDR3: CASSAQIITFF
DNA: TGTGCCAGCAGTGCTCAGATCATAACTTTCTTT

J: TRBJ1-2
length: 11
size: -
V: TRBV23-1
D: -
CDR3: CASSLRGGYTF
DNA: TGCGCCAGCAGTCTGCGCGGGGGCTACACCTTC

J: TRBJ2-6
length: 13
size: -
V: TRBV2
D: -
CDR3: CASQVSGANVLTF
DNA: TGTGCCAGTCAGGTTTCTGGGGCCAACGTCCTGACTTTC

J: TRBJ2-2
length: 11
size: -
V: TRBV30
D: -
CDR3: CAWSMTGELFF
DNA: TGTGCCTGGAGTATGACCGGGGAGCTGTTTTTT

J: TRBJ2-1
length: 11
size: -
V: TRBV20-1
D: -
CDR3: CSAREYQEQFF
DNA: TGCAGTGCTAGAGAGTATCAGGAGCAGTTCTTC

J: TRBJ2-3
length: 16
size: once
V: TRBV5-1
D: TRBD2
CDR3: CASSSGTSGDTDTQYF
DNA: TGCGCCAGCAGCTCGGGGACTAGCGGGGATACAGATACGCAGTATTTT

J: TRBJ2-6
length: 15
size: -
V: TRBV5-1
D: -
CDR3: CASSQGPSGANVLTF
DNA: TGCGCCAGCAGCCAAGGCCCCTCTGGGGCCAACGTCCTGACTTTC

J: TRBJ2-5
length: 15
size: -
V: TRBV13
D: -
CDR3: CASSLTSPGAETQYF
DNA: TGTGCCAGCAGCTTAACCAGCCCAGGGGCGGAGACCCAGTACTTC

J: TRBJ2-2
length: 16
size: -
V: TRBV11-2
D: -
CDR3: CASSTRATTGTGELFF
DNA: TGTGCCAGCAGCACCAGGGCCACTACGGGCACCGGGGAGCTGTTTTTT

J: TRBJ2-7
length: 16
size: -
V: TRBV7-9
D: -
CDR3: CASSPLGEQGRGEQYF
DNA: TGTGCCAGCAGCCCCCTAGGGGAACAGGGGAGGGGAGAGCAGTACTTC

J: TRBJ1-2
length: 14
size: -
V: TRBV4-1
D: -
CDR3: CASRPQGSNYGYTF
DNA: TGCGCCAGCAGACCACAGGGATCTAACTATGGCTACACCTTC

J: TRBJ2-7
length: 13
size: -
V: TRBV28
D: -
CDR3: CASSSPDSYEQYF
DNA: TGTGCCAGCAGTTCCCCGGACAGCTACGAGCAGTACTTC

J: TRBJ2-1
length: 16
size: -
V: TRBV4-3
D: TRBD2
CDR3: CASSQETSGGPNEQFF
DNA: TGCGCCAGCAGCCAAGAGACTAGCGGGGGTCCCAATGAGCAGTTCTTC

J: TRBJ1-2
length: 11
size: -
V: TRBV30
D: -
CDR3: CAWGQNYGYTF
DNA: TGTGCCTGGGGACAGAACTATGGCTACACCTTC

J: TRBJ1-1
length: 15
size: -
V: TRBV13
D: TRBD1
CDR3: CASSLPNRGGTEAFF
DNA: TGTGCCAGCAGCTTACCGAACAGGGGTGGGACTGAAGCTTTCTTT

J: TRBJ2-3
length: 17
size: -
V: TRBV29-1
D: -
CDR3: CSVEETGHLTSTDTQYF
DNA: TGCAGCGTTGAAGAGACGGGACACCTAACTAGCACAGATACGCAGTATTTT